The source of this TCR beta chain is a study of beta chain features in type 1 diabetes. General observations from the study: Moderately but significantly shorter TCRB CDR3s were found in Type 1 diabetes patients in all four CD4+ subsets.

A few counts support this clone. The target antigen is unknown. The study reverse transcribed the entire isolated RNA, so it sequenced expressed TCRB transcripts. The repertoire was sequenced with immunoSEQ multiplex PCR; TCRdb's copy has only in-frame clones and lacks some. Of around 180,000 clones in the sample, 7.8% are singletons; the top ten hold around 0.9%. Germline CDR1 is MDHEN and CDR2 is SYDVKM. The length of the CDR3 is 13 residues. V lost 6 bases and J lost 8, with 16 bases in between. The clonotype was recovered from a middle-aged woman with type 1 diabetes. The source material was central memory CD4+ T cells from blood. V is TRBV28 and J is TRBJ1-2; D unclear. The CDR3 sequence is CASSPGLNPGYTF. CDR3 sequence (DNA): TGTGCCAGCAGCCCTGGACTGAACCCGGGCTACACCTTC.